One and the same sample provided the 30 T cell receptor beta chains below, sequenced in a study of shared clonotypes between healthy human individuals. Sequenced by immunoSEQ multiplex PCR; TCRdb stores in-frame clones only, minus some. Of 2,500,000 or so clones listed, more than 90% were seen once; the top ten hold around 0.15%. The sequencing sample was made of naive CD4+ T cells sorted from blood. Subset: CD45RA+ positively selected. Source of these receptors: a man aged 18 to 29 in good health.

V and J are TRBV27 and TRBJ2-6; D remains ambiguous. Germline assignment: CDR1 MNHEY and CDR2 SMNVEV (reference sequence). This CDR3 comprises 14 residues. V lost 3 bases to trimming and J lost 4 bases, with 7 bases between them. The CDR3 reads CASSFLVGANVLTF. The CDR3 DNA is TGTGCCAGCAGTTTTCTAGTAGGGGCCAACGTCCTGACTTTC.

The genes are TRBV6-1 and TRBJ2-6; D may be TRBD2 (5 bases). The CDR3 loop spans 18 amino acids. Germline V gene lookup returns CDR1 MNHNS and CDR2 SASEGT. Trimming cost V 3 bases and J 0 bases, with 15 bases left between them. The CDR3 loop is CASSEEPGYLSGANVLTF. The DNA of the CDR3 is TGTGCCAGCAGTGAGGAGCCGGGGTACCTCTCTGGGGCCAACGTCCTGACTTTC.

CDR3 sequence reads: CASSDGRLQPQHF. Written as DNA, the CDR3 is TGTGCCAGCAGCGATGGACGGCTTCAGCCCCAGCATTTT. The chain is built from TRBV5-6 and TRBJ1-5; no clear D gene. The CDR3 loop spans 13 amino acids. Germline V gives CDR1 SGHDT, CDR2 YYEEEE. V was cut by 4 bases and J by 6 bases, with 11 bases left in between. The full variable domain, completed using reference TRBV5-6 and TRBJ1-5, is DAGVTQSPTHLIKTRGQQVTLRCSPKSGHDTVSWYQQALGQGPQFIFQYYEEEERQRGNFPDRFSGHQFPNYSSELNVNALLLGDSALYLCASSDGRLQPQHFGDGTRLSIL.

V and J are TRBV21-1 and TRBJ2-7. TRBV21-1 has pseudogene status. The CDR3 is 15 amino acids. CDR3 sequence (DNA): TGTGCCAGCAGCGTTCGTTCAGGCGGCAGGAGCGAGCAGTACTTC. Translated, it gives CASSVRSGGRSEQYF.

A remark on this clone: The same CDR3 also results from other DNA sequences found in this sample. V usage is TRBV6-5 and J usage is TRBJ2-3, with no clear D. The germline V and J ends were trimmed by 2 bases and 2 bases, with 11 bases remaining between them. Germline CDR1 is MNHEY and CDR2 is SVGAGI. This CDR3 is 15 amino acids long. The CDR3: CASSYGRTYTDTQYF. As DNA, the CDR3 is TGTGCCAGCAGTTACGGGCGGACGTACACAGATACGCAGTATTTT.

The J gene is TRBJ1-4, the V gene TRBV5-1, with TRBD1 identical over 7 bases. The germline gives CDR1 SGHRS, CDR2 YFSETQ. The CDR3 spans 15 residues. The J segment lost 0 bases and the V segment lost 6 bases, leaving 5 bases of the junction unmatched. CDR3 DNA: TGCGCCAGCACACAGGGGCTTACAACTAATGAAAAACTGTTTTTT. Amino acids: CASTQGLTTNEKLFF. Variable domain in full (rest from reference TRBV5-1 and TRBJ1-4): KAGVTQTPRYLIKTRGQQVTLSCSPISGHRSVSWYQQTPGQGLQFLFEYFSETQRNKGNFPGRFSGRQFSNSRSEMNVSTLELGDSALYLCASTQGLTTNEKLFFGSGTQLSVL.

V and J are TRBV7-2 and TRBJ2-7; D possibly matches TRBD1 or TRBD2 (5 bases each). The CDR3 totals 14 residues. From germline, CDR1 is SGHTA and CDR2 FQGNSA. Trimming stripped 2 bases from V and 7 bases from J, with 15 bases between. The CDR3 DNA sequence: TGTGCCAGCAGCTTACCAGGGACCTGGGGGGAGCAGTACTTC. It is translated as CASSLPGTWGEQYF.

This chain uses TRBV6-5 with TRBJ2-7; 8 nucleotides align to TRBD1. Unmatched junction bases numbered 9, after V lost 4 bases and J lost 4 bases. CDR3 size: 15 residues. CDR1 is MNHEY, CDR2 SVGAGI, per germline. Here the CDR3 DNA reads TGTGCCAGCAGTTCTTCCGGGACAGGAGGATACGAGCAGTACTTC. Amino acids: CASSSSGTGGYEQYF.

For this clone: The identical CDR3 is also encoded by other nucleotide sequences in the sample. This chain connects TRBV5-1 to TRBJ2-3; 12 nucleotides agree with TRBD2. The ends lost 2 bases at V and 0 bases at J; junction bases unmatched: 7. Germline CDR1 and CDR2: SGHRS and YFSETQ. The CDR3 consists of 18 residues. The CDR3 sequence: CASSLRLAGGTSTDTQYF. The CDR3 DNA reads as TGCGCCAGCAGCTTAAGGCTAGCGGGAGGGACTAGCACAGATACGCAGTATTTT. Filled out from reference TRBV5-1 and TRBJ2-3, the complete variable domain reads KAGVTQTPRYLIKTRGQQVTLSCSPISGHRSVSWYQQTPGQGLQFLFEYFSETQRNKGNFPGRFSGRQFSNSRSEMNVSTLELGDSALYLCASSLRLAGGTSTDTQYFGPGTRLTVL.

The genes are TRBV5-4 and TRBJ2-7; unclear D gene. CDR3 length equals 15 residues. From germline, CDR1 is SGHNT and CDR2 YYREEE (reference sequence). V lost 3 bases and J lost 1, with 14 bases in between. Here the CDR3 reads CASSSAHRGSYEQYF. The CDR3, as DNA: TGTGCCAGCAGCTCCGCACACAGAGGTTCCTACGAGCAGTACTTC.

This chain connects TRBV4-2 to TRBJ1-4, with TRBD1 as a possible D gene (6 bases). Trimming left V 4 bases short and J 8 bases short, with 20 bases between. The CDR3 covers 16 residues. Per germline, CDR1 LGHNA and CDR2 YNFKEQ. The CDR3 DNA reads TGTGCCAGCAGCCTAAGCCTTTCGGGGGCATGGGAAAAACTGTTTTTT. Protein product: CASSLSLSGAWEKLFF.

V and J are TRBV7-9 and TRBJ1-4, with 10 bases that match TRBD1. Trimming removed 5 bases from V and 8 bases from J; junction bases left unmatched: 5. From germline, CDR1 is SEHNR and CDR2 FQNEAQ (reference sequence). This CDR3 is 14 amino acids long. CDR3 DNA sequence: TGTGCCAGCAGCCCGGACAGGGGGTCAGAAAAACTGTTTTTT. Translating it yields CASSPDRGSEKLFF.

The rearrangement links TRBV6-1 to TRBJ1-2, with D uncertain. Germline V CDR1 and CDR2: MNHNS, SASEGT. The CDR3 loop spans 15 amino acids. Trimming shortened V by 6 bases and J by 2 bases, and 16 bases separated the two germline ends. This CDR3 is CASRAGVGLNYGYTF. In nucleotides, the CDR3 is TGTGCCAGCAGGGCTGGGGTAGGGTTAAACTATGGCTACACCTTC.

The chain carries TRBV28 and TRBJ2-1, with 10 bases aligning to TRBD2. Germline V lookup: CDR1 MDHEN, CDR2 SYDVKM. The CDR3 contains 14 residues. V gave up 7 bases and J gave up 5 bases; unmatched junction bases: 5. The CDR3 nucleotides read TGTGCCAGCAAACTGGGACTAGCGAACAATGAGCAGTTCTTC. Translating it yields CASKLGLANNEQFF.

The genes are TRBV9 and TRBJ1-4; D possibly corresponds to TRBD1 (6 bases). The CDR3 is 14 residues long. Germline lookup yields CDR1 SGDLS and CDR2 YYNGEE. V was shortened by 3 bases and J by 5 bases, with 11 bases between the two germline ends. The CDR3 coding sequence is TGTGCCAGCAGCGGACAGGATAACAATGAAAAACTGTTTTTT. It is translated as CASSGQDNNEKLFF.

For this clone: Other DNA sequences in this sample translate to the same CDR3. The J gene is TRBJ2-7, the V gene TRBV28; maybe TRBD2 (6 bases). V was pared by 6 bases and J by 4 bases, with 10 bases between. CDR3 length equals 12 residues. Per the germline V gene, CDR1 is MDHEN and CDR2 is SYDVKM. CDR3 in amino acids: CASSGGGYEQYF. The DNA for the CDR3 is TGTGCCAGCAGCGGTGGGGGGTACGAGCAGTACTTC. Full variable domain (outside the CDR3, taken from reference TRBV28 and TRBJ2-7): DVKVTQSSRYLVKRTGEKVFLECVQDMDHENMFWYRQDPGLGLRLIYFSYDVKMKEKGDIPEGYSVSREKKERFSLILESASTNQTSMYLCASSGGGYEQYFGPGTRLTVT.

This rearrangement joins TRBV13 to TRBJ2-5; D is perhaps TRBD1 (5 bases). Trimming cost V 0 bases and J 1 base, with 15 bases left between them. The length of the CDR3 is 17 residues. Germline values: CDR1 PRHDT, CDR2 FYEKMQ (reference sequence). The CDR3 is CASSLGWGPRGQETQYF. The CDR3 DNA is TGTGCCAGCAGCTTAGGTTGGGGCCCGCGAGGCCAAGAGACCCAGTACTTC.

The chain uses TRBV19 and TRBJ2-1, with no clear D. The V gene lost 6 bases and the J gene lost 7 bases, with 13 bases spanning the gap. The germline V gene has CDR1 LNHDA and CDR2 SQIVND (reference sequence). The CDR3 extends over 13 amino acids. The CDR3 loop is CASRDGSWNEQFF. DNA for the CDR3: TGTGCCAGTAGGGATGGTAGCTGGAATGAGCAGTTCTTC.

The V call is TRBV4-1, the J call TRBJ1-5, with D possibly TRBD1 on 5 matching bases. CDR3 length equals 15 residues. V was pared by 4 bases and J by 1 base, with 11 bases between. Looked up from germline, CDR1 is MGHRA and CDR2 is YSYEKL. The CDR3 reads CASSLEGVSNQPQHF. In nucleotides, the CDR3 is TGCGCCAGCAGCCTCGAAGGGGTGAGCAATCAGCCCCAGCATTTT.

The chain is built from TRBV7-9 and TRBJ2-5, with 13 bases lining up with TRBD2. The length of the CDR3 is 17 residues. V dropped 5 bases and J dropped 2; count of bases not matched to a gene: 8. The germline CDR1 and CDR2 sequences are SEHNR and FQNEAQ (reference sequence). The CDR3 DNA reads TGTGCCAGCAGCGGGGGACTAGCGGGACGGTTACAAGAGACCCAGTACTTC. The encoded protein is CASSGGLAGRLQETQYF.

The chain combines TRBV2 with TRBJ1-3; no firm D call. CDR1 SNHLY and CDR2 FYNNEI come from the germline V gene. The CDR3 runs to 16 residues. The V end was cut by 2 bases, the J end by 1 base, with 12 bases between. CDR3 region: CASSEWLAGSGNTIYF. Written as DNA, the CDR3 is TGTGCCAGCAGTGAATGGCTGGCAGGATCTGGAAACACCATATATTTT.

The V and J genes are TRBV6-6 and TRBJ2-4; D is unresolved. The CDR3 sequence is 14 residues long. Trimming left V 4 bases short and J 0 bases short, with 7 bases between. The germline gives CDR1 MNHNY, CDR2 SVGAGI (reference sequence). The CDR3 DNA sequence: TGTGCCAGCAGTTTAGACATAGCCAAAAACATTCAGTACTTC. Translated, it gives CASSLDIAKNIQYF.

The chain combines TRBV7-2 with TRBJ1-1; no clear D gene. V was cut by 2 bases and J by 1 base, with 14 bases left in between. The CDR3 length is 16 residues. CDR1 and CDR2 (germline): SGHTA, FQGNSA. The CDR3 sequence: CASSLRGGGGNTEAFF. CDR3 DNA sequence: TGTGCCAGCAGCTTACGTGGAGGCGGTGGGAACACTGAAGCTTTCTTT.

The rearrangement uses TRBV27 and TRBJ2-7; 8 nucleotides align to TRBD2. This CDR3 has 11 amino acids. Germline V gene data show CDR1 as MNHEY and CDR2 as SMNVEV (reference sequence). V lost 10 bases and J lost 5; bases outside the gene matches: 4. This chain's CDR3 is CATGGINEQYF. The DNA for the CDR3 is TGTGCCACGGGGGGGATCAACGAGCAGTACTTC.

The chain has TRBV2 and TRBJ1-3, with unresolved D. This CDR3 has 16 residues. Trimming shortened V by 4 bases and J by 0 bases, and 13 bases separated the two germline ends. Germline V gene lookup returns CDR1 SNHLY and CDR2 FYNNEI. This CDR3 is CASSALPGSSGNTIYF. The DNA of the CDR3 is TGTGCCAGCAGTGCCCTTCCTGGAAGCTCTGGAAACACCATATATTTT. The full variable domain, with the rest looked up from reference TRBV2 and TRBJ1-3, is EPEVTQTPSHQVTQMGQEVILRCVPISNHLYFYWYRQILGQKVEFLVSFYNNEISEKSEIFDDQFSVERPDGSNFTLKIRSTKLEDSAMYFCASSALPGSSGNTIYFGEGSWLTVV.

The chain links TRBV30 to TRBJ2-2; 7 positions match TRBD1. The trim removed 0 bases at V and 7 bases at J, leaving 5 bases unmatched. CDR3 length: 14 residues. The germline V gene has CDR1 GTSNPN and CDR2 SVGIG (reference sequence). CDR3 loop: CAWSVWGQLGELFF. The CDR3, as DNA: TGTGCCTGGAGTGTATGGGGACAGCTCGGGGAGCTGTTTTTT.

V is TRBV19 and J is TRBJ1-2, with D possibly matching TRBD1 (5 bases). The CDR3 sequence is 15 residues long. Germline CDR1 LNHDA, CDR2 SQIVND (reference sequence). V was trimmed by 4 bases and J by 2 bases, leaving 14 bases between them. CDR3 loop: CASSTDGASNYGYTF. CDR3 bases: TGTGCCAGTAGTACCGACGGGGCCTCAAACTATGGCTACACCTTC.

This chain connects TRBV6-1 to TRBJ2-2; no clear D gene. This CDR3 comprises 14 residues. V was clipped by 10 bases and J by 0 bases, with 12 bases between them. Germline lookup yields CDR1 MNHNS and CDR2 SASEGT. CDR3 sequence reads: CAMARNPNTGELFF. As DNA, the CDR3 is TGTGCCATGGCCCGGAATCCGAACACCGGGGAGCTGTTTTTT.

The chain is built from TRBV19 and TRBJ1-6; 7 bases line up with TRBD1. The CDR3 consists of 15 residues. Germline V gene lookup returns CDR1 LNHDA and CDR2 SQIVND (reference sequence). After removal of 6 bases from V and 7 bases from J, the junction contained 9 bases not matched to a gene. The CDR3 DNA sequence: TGTGCCAGTAGGGGGGACAGAGGAGTAAATTCACCCCTCCACTTT. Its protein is CASRGDRGVNSPLHF.

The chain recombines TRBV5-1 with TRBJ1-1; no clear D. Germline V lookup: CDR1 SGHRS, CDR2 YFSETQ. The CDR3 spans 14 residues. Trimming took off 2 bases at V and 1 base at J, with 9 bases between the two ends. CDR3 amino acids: CASSLRPSNTEAFF. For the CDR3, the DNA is TGCGCCAGCAGCTTACGTCCCTCGAACACTGAAGCTTTCTTT.